One and the same sample provided the 27 T cell receptor beta chains below, sequenced in a study of T cell responses to AZD1222 COVID-19 vaccine. The assay was immunoSEQ multiplex PCR, and TCRdb's table has in-frame clones only and misses some. The sample holds 100,000 to 150,000 clones, about 90% seen once. This specimen was peripheral blood, taken on day 0 of AZD1222 vaccination. All receptors come from an adult in good health.

The chain has TRBV5-4 and TRBJ2-7, with 13 bases fitting TRBD2. This CDR3 has 16 residues. Germline V gene lookup returns CDR1 SGHNT and CDR2 YYREEE (reference sequence). V shed 4 bases and J 1 base; nucleotides not matched to a gene: 5. CDR3 sequence (DNA): TGTGCCAGCAGCGCCGGGACTAGCGGGATTTCCTACGAGCAGTACTTC. Translation gives CASSAGTSGISYEQYF. The entire variable domain, with the rest obtained from reference TRBV5-4 and TRBJ2-7, is as follows: ETGVTQSPTHLIKTRGQQVTLRCSSQSGHNTVSWYQQALGQGPQFIFQYYREEENGRGNFPPRFSGLQFPNYSSELNVNALELDDSALYLCASSAGTSGISYEQYFGPGTRLTVT.

This sequence joins TRBV24-1 and TRBJ1-4; D might be TRBD1 (6 bases). Trimming shortened V by 9 bases and J by 6 bases, and 13 bases separated the two germline ends. In germline, CDR1 is KGHDR, CDR2 SFDVKD. This CDR3 region has 13 residues. The chain's CDR3 is CATADRFDEKLFF. CDR3 DNA sequence: TGTGCCACCGCAGACAGGTTTGATGAAAAACTGTTTTTT.

This rearrangement joins TRBV20-1 to TRBJ1-6, with 9 bases matching TRBD1. After removal of 4 bases from V and 2 bases from J, the junction contained 6 bases not matched to a gene. The germline gives CDR1 DFQATT, CDR2 SNEGSKA (reference sequence). The CDR3 runs 16 residues. The CDR3 DNA is TGCAGTGCTATTGACAGGGGGATTACCTATAATTCACCCCTCCACTTT. This gives the protein CSAIDRGITYNSPLHF.

V usage is TRBV7-2 and J usage is TRBJ1-5, with no clear D. Germline V lookup: CDR1 SGHTA, CDR2 FQGNSA. This CDR3 is 18 amino acids long. The V and J ends lost 5 bases and 0 bases respectively, with 20 bases between them. CDR3 DNA sequence: TGTGCCAGCAGCCTTACGGGTACCCTAATCTATAGCAATCAGCCCCAGCATTTT. Translated, it gives CASSLTGTLIYSNQPQHF. The entire variable domain, with the rest obtained from reference TRBV7-2 and TRBJ1-5, is as follows: GAGVSQSPSNKVTEKGKDVELRCDPISGHTALYWYRQSLGQGLEFLIYFQGNSAPDKSGLPSDRFSAERTGGSVSTLTIQRTQQEDSAVYLCASSLTGTLIYSNQPQHFGDGTRLSIL.

This rearrangement joins TRBV5-5 to TRBJ2-5; 7 bases fit TRBD2. The V gene's germline CDR1 is SGHKS and CDR2 YYEKEE (reference sequence). CDR3 length: 15 residues. Trimming cost V 4 bases and J 0 bases; bases outside gene matches: 6. The CDR3 sequence: CASSPGGRDQETQYF. The CDR3 bases are TGTGCCAGCAGCCCGGGAGGCAGGGACCAAGAGACCCAGTACTTC.

The chain uses TRBV18 and TRBJ2-5; D remains ambiguous. The CDR3 has 13 residues. CDR1 KGHSH and CDR2 LQKENI come from the germline V gene. V was trimmed by 1 base and J by 5 bases, leaving 8 bases between them. The CDR3 protein is CASSPQSSETQYF. The CDR3 nucleotides read TGTGCCAGCTCACCACAGTCTAGTGAGACCCAGTACTTC.

The J gene is TRBJ2-1, the V gene TRBV29-1, with 7 bases aligning to TRBD2. Germline CDR1 reads SQVTM; CDR2 reads ANQGSEA. The CDR3 length is 14 residues. The junction had 10 bases not matched to a gene; V was cut back by 3 bases and J by 8 bases. CDR3 bases: TGCAGCGTTGAGGCGGGAGTACCCCCCCATGAGCAGTTCTTC. Protein product: CSVEAGVPPHEQFF.

The rearrangement uses TRBV7-3 and TRBJ1-6, with D uncertain. V lost 0 bases to trimming and J lost 10 bases, with 13 bases between them. The CDR3 extends over 15 amino acids. Germline values: CDR1 SGHTA, CDR2 FQGTGA. The CDR3 reads CASSLTGSKASPLHF. CDR3 nucleotide sequence: TGTGCCAGCAGCTTAACGGGTTCTAAGGCCTCACCCCTCCACTTT.

V is TRBV3-1 (or the pseudogene TRBV3-2) and J is TRBJ2-2; TRBD1 matches at 9 bases. Trimming took 2 bases from V and 6 from J; bases not matched to a gene: 31. Germline V gives CDR1 LGHDT, CDR2 YNNKEL (reference sequence). The CDR3 has 24 amino acids. CDR3 protein: CASSQLLRSGASIGRTGDPGELFF. CDR3 DNA sequence: TGTGCCAGCAGCCAACTTCTCAGGTCTGGGGCTTCGATTGGTAGGACAGGGGATCCCGGGGAGCTGTTTTTT.

The chain carries TRBV2 and TRBJ2-7; 9 bases map to TRBD2. The germline CDR1 and CDR2 sequences are SNHLY and FYNNEI. This CDR3 comprises 14 residues. V trimming: 4 bases; J trimming: 6 bases; junction bases outside the gene matches: 7. For the CDR3, the DNA is TGTGCCAGCAGTGGAGGAGCGGGAGGCACCGAGCAGTACTTC. Translation gives CASSGGAGGTEQYF.

For the CDR3, the DNA is TGTGCCAGCAGTACGGGACTAAACACTGAAGCTTTCTTT. It encodes CASSTGLNTEAFF. This chain uses TRBV6-5 with TRBJ1-1; a possible D gene is TRBD1 (5 bases). The CDR3 runs to 13 residues. The V and J ends lost 5 bases and 2 bases respectively, with 9 bases between them. Germline CDR1 is MNHEY and CDR2 is SVGAGI.

The J gene is TRBJ2-2, the V gene TRBV7-9; 9 bases fit TRBD2. Trimming removed 1 base from V and 9 bases from J; junction bases left unmatched: 6. Germline V gene data show CDR1 as SEHNR and CDR2 as FQNEAQ (reference sequence). The CDR3 is made up of 15 amino acids. In nucleotides, the CDR3 is TGTGCCAGCAGCTTAGTCCCTAGCGGGATACGGGAGCTGTTTTTT. Translation gives CASSLVPSGIRELFF.

This chain links TRBV7-9 with TRBJ2-1, with 9 bases identical to TRBD1. Germline assignment: CDR1 SEHNR and CDR2 FQNEAQ (reference sequence). CDR3 length equals 15 residues. V was clipped by 1 base and J by 8 bases; unmatched bases: 6. CDR3 DNA: TGTGCCAGCAGCTTAGGGACAGGGGCCGGGGATGAGCAGTTCTTC. It is translated as CASSLGTGAGDEQFF.

CDR3 coding DNA: TGTGCCAGCAGTTATGGGCTGGCTAACTATGGCTACACCTTC. As protein: CASSYGLANYGYTF. The chain is built from TRBV6-5 and TRBJ1-2; D unresolved. V shed 3 bases and J shed 0 bases, with 8 bases lying between them. This CDR3 spans 14 amino acids. Germline lookup yields CDR1 MNHEY and CDR2 SVGAGI.

The rearrangement links TRBV11-2 to TRBJ1-2; 10 bases are shared with TRBD1. The CDR3 loop spans 17 amino acids. Trimming removed 4 bases from V and 8 bases from J; junction bases left unmatched: 16. The germline gives CDR1 SGHAT, CDR2 FQNNGV. The CDR3 here is CASSSYRRDRGPGGYTF. The CDR3 DNA reads TGTGCCAGCAGCTCTTATCGACGGGACAGGGGCCCAGGGGGCTACACCTTC.

The chain employs TRBV5-1 and TRBJ2-1, with 10 positions matching TRBD2. The CDR3 has 14 residues. The germline V gene encodes CDR1 SGHRS and CDR2 YFSETQ. Unmatched junction bases numbered 8, after V lost 6 bases and J lost 8 bases. CDR3 region: CASKGGTSVDEQFF. The CDR3 DNA follows: TGCGCCAGCAAAGGAGGGACTAGCGTCGATGAGCAGTTCTTC.

The chain couples TRBV13 to TRBJ1-3; no clear D. Germline assignment: CDR1 PRHDT and CDR2 FYEKMQ (reference sequence). Trimming took 3 bases from V and 0 from J, leaving 12 bases between them. This CDR3 is built from 16 residues. CDR3 in amino acids: CASSLKFGLSGNTIYF. The DNA of the CDR3 is TGTGCCAGCAGCTTGAAATTCGGCCTCTCTGGAAACACCATATATTTT.

The V and J genes are TRBV6-2 or TRBV6-3 and TRBJ1-2; D possibly corresponds to TRBD1 (6 bases). The V gene's germline CDR1 is MNHEY and CDR2 SVGEGT. The CDR3 has 16 amino acids. The ends were cut back, 4 bases at V and 4 bases at J, with 19 bases in the middle. CDR3 bases: TGTGCCAGCAGTTCCTTATGGGACACCCCCCGCTATGGCTACACCTTC. Amino acid sequence: CASSSLWDTPRYGYTF.

The V gene is TRBV15, the J gene TRBJ1-5; D not certain. CDR3 length: 15 residues. CDR1 is LNHNV and CDR2 is YYDKDF in the germline V gene (reference sequence). Trimming shortened V by 0 bases and J by 6 bases, and 12 bases separated the two germline ends. CDR3 sequence reads: CATSRDQGSGQPQHF. As DNA, the CDR3 is TGTGCCACCAGCAGAGATCAAGGATCGGGTCAGCCCCAGCATTTT.

For this clone: Additional DNA sequences in this sample encode the identical CDR3. V gene TRBV7-3 combines with J gene TRBJ1-1; D unclear. The CDR3 length is 13 residues. Germline V gene lookup returns CDR1 SGHTA and CDR2 FQGTGA. Between the trimmed V and J ends, which lost 5 bases and 1 base, there was a span of 8 bases. CDR3 in DNA: TGTGCCAGCAGCCTTGGACGGAACACTGAAGCTTTCTTT. This codes for CASSLGRNTEAFF.

On this clone itself: An end of the junction differs from the germline gene, which may be a read error. The V gene is TRBV6-1, the J gene TRBJ2-7; the D is unclear. The CDR3 covers 10 residues. Germline V gene data show CDR1 as MNHNS and CDR2 as SASEGT. The CDR3 sequence is CASSEASRNF. The CDR3 DNA reads as TGTGCCAGCAGTGAAGCGAGCAGGAACTTC.

The chain combines TRBV11-2 with TRBJ2-7, with D possibly called TRBD1 or TRBD2 (5 bases each). Trimming took 4 bases from V and 3 from J, leaving 13 bases between them. The CDR3 runs 14 residues. Germline values: CDR1 SGHAT, CDR2 FQNNGV. CDR3 region: CASSWGPDDYEQYF. The CDR3 DNA sequence: TGTGCCAGCAGCTGGGGACCAGACGACTACGAGCAGTACTTC.

This chain uses TRBV6-5 with TRBJ2-7; D might be TRBD2 (5 bases). V lost 4 bases and J lost 1, with 17 bases in between. The length of the CDR3 is 16 residues. Per the germline V gene, CDR1 is MNHEY and CDR2 is SVGAGI. The CDR3 DNA reads as TGTGCCAGCAGTTGGAGGATCAGCGGCGCTTCCTACGAGCAGTACTTC. This codes for CASSWRISGASYEQYF.

The J gene is TRBJ2-4, the V gene TRBV5-4; D is perhaps TRBD2 (6 bases). From germline, CDR1 is SGHNT and CDR2 YYREEE (reference sequence). The length of the CDR3 is 15 residues. Between the trimmed V and J ends, which lost 5 bases and 6 bases, there was a span of 18 bases. CDR3 nucleotide sequence: TGTGCCAGCAGTCCCGGGCGGGATGGATCAAACATTCAGTACTTC. Protein: CASSPGRDGSNIQYF.

The chain is built from TRBV11-2 and TRBJ2-2, with D possibly TRBD2 on 6 matching bases. Germline V gives CDR1 SGHAT, CDR2 FQNNGV. The CDR3 consists of 14 residues. V was pared by 4 bases and J by 4 bases, with 10 bases between. Here the CDR3 DNA reads TGTGCCAGCAGCTCTAGCGTTGGCACCGGGGAGCTGTTTTTT. It is translated as CASSSSVGTGELFF.

The CDR3 protein is CASTHTTGTDTQYF. CDR3 bases: TGTGCCAGCACGCACACTACAGGGACAGATACGCAGTATTTT. The rearrangement joins TRBV5-5 to TRBJ2-3, with D perhaps TRBD1 (6 bases). CDR3 length: 14 residues. Germline V CDR1 and CDR2: SGHKS, YYEKEE (reference sequence). V was clipped by 6 bases and J by 3 bases, with 14 bases between them.

This rearrangement joins TRBV28 to TRBJ2-7, with 15 bases matching TRBD2. This CDR3 has 24 residues. The J segment lost 1 base and the V segment lost 6 bases, leaving 28 bases of the junction unmatched. The germline V gene encodes CDR1 MDHEN and CDR2 SYDVKM. The CDR3 here is CASRNHRDRGRTGLAGGPSYEQYF. The CDR3, as DNA: TGTGCCAGCAGAAATCACCGGGACAGGGGTCGAACCGGACTAGCGGGAGGGCCGTCCTACGAGCAGTACTTC. The whole variable domain, remainder taken from reference TRBV28 and TRBJ2-7, is DVKVTQSSRYLVKRTGEKVFLECVQDMDHENMFWYRQDPGLGLRLIYFSYDVKMKEKGDIPEGYSVSREKKERFSLILESASTNQTSMYLCASRNHRDRGRTGLAGGPSYEQYFGPGTRLTVT.